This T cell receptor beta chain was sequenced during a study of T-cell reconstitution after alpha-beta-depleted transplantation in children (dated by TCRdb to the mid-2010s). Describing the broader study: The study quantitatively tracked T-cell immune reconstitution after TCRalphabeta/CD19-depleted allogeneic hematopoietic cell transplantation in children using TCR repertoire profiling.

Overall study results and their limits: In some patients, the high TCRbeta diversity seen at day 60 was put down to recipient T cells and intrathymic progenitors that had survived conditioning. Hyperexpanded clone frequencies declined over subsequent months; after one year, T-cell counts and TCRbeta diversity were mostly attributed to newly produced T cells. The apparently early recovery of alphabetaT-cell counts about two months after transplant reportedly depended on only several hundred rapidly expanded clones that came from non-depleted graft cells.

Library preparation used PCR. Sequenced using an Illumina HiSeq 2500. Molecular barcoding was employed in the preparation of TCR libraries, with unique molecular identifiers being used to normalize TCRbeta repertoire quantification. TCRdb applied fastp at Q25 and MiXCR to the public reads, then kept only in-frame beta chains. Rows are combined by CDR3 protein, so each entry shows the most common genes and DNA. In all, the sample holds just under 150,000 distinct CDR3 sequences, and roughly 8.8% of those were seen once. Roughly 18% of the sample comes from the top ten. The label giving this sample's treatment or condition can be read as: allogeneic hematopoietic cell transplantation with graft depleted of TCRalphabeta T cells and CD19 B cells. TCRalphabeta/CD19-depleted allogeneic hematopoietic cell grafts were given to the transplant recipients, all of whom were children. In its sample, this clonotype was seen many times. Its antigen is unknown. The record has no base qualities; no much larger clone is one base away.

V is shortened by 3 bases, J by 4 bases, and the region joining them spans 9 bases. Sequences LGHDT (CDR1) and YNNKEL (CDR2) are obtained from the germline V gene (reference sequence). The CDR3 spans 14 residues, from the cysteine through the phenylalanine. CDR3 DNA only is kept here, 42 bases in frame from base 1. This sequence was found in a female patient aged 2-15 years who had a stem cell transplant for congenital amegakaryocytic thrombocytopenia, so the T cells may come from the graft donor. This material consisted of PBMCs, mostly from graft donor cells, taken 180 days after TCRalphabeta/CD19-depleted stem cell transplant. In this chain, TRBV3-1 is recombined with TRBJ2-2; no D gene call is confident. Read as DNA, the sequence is TGTGCCAGCAGCCACCTACGGCGCACCGGGGAGCTGTTTTTT. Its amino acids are CASSHLRRTGELFF.